The 7 T cell receptor beta chains presented below share a single source sample, sequenced in a study of OX40 agonist ivuxolimab in advanced cancers. The library was obtained by the immunoSEQ multiplex PCR assay. TCRdb holds this immuneACCESS table with in-frame rearrangements only. Some clones are missing; in checked studies, unresolved V genes explain under half, and the rest has no known cause. The sample profile shows about 55,000 clones; roughly 90% of them were found once. The top ten clonotypes cover over 6% of the sample. The sequencing used CD4+ or CD8+ T cells sorted from blood, collected in a trial of the OX40 agonist ivuxolimab. The source of these receptors is an adult with an advanced solid tumor such as melanoma, head and neck, liver or kidney cancer.

This clone has only one observation. The chain recombines TRBV15 with TRBJ1-4, with 10 nucleotides matching TRBD1. CDR3 length: 15 amino acids. Germline-derived CDR1 and CDR2 are LNHNV and YYDKDF (reference sequence). V shed 3 bases, J shed 7 bases, and the junction held 5 bases outside the gene matches. CDR3 in amino acids: CATSRGTGAVEKLFF. DNA for the CDR3: TGTGCCACCAGCAGGGGGACAGGGGCTGTTGAAAAACTGTTTTTT.

The count of this clone is one. This chain uses TRBV27 with TRBJ2-7; perhaps TRBD2 as D (5 bases). Germline V gene lookup returns CDR1 MNHEY and CDR2 SMNVEV (reference sequence). The CDR3 covers 15 residues. The V end lost 5 bases, the J end lost 6 bases, and 20 bases lay between the germline ends. The CDR3 coding sequence is TGTGCCAGCAGTCAGATCGACTGGCGTGAGGGCGAGCAGTACTTC. It is translated as CASSQIDWREGEQYF.

This chain joins TRBV2 and TRBJ1-4; D is unclear. The CDR3 has 14 amino acids. The germline V and J ends were trimmed by 3 bases and 8 bases, with 13 bases remaining between them. Germline V lookup: CDR1 SNHLY, CDR2 FYNNEI. The CDR3 DNA sequence: TGTGCCAGCAGTGAGGGCCTCGGACGGGAAAAACTGTTTTTT. As protein: CASSEGLGREKLFF.

The CDR3 coding sequence is TGTGCCAGCAGTGAAGACCCCCTCGGGGCAGGGCAAGAGACCCAGTACTTC. This translates into CASSEDPLGAGQETQYF. The chain carries TRBV2 and TRBJ2-5, with D perhaps given as TRBD1 or TRBD2 (5 bases each). Germline-derived CDR1 and CDR2 are SNHLY and FYNNEI. V lost 1 base to trimming and J lost 2 bases, with 17 bases between them. This CDR3 has 17 amino acids. Together with reference TRBV2 and TRBJ2-5, the CDR3 gives the full variable domain: EPEVTQTPSHQVTQMGQEVILRCVPISNHLYFYWYRQILGQKVEFLVSFYNNEISEKSEIFDDQFSVERPDGSNFTLKIRSTKLEDSAMYFCASSEDPLGAGQETQYFGPGTRLLVL.

The chain joins TRBV7-6 to TRBJ1-1, with 7 bases matching TRBD1. CDR1 is SGHVS and CDR2 is FNYEAQ in the germline V gene. CDR3 size: 15 residues. The ends lost 0 bases at V and 4 bases at J; junction bases unmatched: 5. The CDR3 is CASSLALQGGTEAFF. In DNA, the CDR3 is TGTGCCAGCAGCTTAGCGCTTCAGGGGGGCACTGAAGCTTTCTTT.

The V call is TRBV11-2, the J call TRBJ2-1; no reliable D call. V gave up 1 base and J gave up 0 bases, with 7 bases separating them. Germline V gene lookup returns CDR1 SGHAT and CDR2 FQNNGV. This CDR3 comprises 15 residues. CDR3 in amino acids: CASSLGHHSYNEQFF. In DNA, the CDR3 is TGTGCCAGCAGCTTAGGTCACCACTCCTACAATGAGCAGTTCTTC.

CDR3 coding DNA: TGTGCCAGCTCACCACTAGCGGGAGGGAGCACAGATACGCAGTATTTT. Residues: CASSPLAGGSTDTQYF. The chain has TRBV18 and TRBJ2-3, with 11 bases identical to TRBD2. J lost 0 bases, V lost 1 base, and 0 bases had no gene match. This CDR3 has 16 amino acids. The germline V gene has CDR1 KGHSH and CDR2 LQKENI.